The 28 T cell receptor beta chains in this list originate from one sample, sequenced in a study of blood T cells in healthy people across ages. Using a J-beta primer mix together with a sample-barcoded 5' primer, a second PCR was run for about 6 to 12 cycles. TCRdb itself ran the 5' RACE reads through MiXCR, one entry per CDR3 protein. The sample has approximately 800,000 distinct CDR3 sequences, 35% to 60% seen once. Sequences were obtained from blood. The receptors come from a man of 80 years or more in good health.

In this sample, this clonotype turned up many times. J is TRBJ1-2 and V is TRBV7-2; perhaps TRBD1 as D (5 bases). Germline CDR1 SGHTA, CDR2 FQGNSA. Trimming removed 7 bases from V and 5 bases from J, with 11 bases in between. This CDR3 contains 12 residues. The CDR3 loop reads CASKSTVYGYTF. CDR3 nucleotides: TGTGCCAGCAAATCGACAGTTTATGGCTACACCTTC.

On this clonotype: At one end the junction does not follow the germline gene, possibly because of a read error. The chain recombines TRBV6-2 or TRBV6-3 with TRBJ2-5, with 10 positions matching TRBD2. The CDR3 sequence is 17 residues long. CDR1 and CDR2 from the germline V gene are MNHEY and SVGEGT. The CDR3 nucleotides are TGTACCAGTACCGAAAGACTAGCGGGCAGGTACCAAGAGACCCAGTACTTC. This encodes CTSTERLAGRYQETQYF.

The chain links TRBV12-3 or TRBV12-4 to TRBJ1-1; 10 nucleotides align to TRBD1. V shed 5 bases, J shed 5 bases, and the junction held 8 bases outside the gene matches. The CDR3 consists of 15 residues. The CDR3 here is CASSPLTGGITEAFF. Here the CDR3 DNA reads TGTGCCAGCAGTCCTTTGACAGGGGGCATAACTGAAGCTTTCTTT.

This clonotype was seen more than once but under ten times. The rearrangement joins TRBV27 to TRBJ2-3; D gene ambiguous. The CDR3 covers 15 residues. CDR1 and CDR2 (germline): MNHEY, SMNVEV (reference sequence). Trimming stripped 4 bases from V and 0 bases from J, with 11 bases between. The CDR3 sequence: CASSSTRYSTDTQYF. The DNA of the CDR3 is TGTGCCAGCAGTTCGACAAGATATAGCACAGATACGCAGTATTTT.

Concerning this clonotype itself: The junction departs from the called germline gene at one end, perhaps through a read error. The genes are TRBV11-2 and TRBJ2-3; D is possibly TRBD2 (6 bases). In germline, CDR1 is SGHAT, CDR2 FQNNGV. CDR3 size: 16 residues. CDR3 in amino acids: CASSAQGGWTTDTQCF. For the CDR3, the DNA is TGTGCCAGCAGCGCCCAGGGAGGTTGGACCACAGATACGCAGTGTTTT.

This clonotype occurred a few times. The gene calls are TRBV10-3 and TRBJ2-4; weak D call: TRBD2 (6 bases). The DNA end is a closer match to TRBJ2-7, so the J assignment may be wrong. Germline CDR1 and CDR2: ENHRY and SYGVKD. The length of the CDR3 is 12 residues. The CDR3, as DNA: TGTGCCATCAGTGAACTAGCAGGCGAGCAGTACTTC. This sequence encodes CAISELAGEQYF.

As DNA, the CDR3 is TGTGCCAGCACTGTGACTAGCGGGAGCCTTCCGGATGAGCAGTTCTTC. Translating gives CASTVTSGSLPDEQFF. This rearrangement joins TRBV27 to TRBJ2-1, with 12 bases lining up with TRBD2. Germline CDR1 and CDR2: MNHEY and SMNVEV (reference sequence). CDR3 length: 16 residues. V lost 7 bases to trimming and J lost 8 bases; unmatched junction nucleotides: 12.

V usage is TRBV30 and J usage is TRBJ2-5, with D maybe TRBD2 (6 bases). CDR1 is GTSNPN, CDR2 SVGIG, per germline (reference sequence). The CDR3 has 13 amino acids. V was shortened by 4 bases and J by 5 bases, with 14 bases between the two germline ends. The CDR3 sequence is CAWTFRGSETQYF. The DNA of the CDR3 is TGTGCCTGGACCTTCCGGGGGAGCGAGACCCAGTACTTC.

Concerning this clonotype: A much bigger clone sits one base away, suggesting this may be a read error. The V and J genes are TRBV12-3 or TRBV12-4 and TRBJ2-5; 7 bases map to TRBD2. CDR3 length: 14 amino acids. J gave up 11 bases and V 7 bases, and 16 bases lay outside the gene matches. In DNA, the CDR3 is TGTGCCAGCACTGTGAGGGGAGGGAGAAATGAGCAGTACTTC. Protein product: CASTVRGGRNEQYF.

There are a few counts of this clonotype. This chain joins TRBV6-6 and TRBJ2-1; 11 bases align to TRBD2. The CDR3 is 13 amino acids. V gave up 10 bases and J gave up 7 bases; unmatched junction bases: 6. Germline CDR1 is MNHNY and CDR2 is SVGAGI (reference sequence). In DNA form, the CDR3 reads TGTGCCACCACTAGCGGGAGTAAAAATGAGCAGTTCTTC. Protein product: CATTSGSKNEQFF.

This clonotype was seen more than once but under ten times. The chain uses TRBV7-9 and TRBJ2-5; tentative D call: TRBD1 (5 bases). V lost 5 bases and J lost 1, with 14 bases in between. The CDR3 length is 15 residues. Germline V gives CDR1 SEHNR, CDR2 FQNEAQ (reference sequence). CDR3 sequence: CASSLIVGVQETQYF. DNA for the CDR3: TGTGCCAGCAGCCTCATCGTAGGGGTCCAAGAGACCCAGTACTTC. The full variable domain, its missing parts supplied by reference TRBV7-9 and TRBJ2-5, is DTGVSQNPRHKITKRGQNVTFRCDPISEHNRLYWYRQTLGQGPEFLTYFQNEAQLEKSRLLSDRFSAERPKGSFSTLEIQRTEQGDSAMYLCASSLIVGVQETQYFGPGTRLLVL.

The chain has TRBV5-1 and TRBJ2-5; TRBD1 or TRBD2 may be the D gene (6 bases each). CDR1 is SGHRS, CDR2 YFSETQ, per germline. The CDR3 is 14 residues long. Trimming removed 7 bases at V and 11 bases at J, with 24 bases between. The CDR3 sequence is CASSTGARVGEQYF. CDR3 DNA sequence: TGCGCCAGCTCGACGGGGGCTCGGGTTGGAGAGCAGTACTTC. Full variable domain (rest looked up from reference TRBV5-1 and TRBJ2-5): KAGVTQTPRYLIKTRGQQVTLSCSPISGHRSVSWYQQTPGQGLQFLFEYFSETQRNKGNFPGRFSGRQFSNSRSEMNVSTLELGDSALYLCASSTGARVGEQYFGPGTRLLVL.

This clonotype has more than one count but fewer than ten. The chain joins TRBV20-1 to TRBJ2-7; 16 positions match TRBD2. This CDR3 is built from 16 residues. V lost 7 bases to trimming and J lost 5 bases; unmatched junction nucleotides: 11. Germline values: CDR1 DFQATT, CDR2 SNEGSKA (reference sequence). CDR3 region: CSVISGTSGRADEQYF. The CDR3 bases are TGCAGTGTTATTTCGGGGACTAGCGGGAGGGCCGACGAGCAGTACTTC.

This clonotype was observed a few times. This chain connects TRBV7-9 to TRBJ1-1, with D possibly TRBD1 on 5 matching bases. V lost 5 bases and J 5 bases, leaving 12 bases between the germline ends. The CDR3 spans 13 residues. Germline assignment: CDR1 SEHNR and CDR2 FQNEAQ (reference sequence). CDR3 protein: CASSAAGLTEAFF. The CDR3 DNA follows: TGTGCCAGCAGCGCCGCAGGGCTAACTGAAGCTTTCTTT.

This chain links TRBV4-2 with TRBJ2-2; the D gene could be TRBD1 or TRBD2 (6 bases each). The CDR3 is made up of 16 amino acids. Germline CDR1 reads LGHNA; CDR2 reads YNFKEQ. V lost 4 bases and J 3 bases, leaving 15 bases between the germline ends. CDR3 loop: CASSLEGGVHTGELFF. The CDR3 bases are TGTGCCAGCAGCCTCGAGGGGGGAGTACACACCGGGGAGCTGTTTTTT.

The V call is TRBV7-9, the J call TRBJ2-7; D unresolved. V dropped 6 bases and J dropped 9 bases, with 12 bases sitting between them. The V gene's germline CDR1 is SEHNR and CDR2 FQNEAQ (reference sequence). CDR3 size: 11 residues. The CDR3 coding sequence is TGTGCCAGCAGTTCCTCCCCCCGGCAGTACTTC. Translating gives CASSSSPRQYF.

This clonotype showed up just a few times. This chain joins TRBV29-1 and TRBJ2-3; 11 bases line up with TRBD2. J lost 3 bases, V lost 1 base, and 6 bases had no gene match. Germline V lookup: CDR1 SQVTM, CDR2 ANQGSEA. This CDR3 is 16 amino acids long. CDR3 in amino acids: CSVEGSGRARTDTQYF. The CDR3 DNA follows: TGCAGCGTTGAAGGTAGCGGGAGGGCTAGAACAGATACGCAGTATTTT.

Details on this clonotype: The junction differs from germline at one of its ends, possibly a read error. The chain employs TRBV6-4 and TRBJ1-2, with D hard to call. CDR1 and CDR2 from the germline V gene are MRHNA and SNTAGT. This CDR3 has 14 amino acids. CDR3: CVSSDSTTRGGYTF. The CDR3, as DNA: TGTGTCAGCAGTGACTCTACTACCCGTGGTGGCTACACCTTC.

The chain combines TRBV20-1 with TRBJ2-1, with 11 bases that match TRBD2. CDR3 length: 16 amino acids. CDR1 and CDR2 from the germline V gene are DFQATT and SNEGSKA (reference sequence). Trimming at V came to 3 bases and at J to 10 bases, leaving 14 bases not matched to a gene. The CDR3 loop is CSASFWLAGGKREQFF. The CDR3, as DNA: TGCAGTGCTAGTTTCTGGCTAGCGGGAGGCAAACGCGAGCAGTTCTTC.

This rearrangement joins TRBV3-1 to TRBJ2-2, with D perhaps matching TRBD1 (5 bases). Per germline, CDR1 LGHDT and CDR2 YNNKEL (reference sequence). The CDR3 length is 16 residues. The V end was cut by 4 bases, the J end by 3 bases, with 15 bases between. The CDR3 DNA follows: TGTGCCAGCAGCCTCCCACAGGACCCTTACACCGGGGAGCTGTTTTTT. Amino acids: CASSLPQDPYTGELFF.

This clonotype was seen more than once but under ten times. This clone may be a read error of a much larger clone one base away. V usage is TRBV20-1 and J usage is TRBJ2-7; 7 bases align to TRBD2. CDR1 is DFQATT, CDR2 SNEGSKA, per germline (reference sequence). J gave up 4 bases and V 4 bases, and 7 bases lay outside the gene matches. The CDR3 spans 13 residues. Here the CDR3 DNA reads TGCAGTGCTATGGCGGGAGTCGGTTACGAGCAGTACTTC. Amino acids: CSAMAGVGYEQYF.

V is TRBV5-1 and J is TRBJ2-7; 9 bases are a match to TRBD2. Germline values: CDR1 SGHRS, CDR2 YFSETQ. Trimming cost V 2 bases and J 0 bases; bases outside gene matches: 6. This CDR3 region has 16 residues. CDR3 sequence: CASSFAREGNSYEQYF. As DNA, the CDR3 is TGCGCCAGCAGCTTTGCGCGGGAGGGAAACTCCTACGAGCAGTACTTC.

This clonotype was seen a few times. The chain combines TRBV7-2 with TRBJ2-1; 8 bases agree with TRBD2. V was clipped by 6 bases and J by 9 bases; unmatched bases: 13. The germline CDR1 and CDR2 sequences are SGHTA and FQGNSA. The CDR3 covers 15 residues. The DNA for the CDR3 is TGTGCCAGCAGTTCTACTAGCGGACCTGTCCGTGAGCAGTTCTTC. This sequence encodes CASSSTSGPVREQFF.

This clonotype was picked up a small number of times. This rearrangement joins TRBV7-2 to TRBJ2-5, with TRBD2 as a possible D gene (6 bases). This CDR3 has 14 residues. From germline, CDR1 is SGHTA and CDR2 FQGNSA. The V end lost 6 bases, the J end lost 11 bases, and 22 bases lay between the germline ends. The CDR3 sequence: CASRLTGDIGEQYF. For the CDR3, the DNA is TGTGCCAGCAGGTTGACGGGAGATATAGGTGAGCAGTACTTC.

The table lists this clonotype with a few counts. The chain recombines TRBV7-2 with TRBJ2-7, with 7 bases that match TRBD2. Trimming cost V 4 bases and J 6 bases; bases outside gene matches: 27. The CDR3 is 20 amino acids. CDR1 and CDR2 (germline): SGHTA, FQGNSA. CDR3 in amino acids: CASSSSGGGRLNGIRSEQYF. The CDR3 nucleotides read TGTGCCAGCAGCTCCAGCGGTGGCGGGAGATTAAATGGAATTCGGAGCGAGCAGTACTTC.

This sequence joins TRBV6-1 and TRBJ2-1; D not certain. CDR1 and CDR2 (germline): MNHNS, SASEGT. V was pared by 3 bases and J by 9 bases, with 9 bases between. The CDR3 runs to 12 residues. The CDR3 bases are TGTGCCAGCAGTGATCTAGTGACTGAGCAGTTCTTC. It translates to CASSDLVTEQFF.

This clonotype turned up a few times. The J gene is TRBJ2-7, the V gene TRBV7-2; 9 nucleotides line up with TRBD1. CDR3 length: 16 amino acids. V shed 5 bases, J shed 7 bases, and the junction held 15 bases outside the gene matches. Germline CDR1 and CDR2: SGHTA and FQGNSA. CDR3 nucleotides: TGTGCCAGCAGCCAACCTACAGGGGGCGTTTTACGGGAGCAGTACTTC. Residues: CASSQPTGGVLREQYF.

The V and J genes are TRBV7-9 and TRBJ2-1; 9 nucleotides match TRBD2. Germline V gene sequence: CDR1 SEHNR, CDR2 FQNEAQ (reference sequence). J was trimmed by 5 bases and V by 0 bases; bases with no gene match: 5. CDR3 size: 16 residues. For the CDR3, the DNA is TGTGCCAGCAGCTTAGCCCGGCTAGCGGGACACAATGAGCAGTTCTTC. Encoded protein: CASSLARLAGHNEQFF. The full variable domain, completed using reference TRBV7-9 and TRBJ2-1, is DTGVSQNPRHKITKRGQNVTFRCDPISEHNRLYWYRQTLGQGPEFLTYFQNEAQLEKSRLLSDRFSAERPKGSFSTLEIQRTEQGDSAMYLCASSLARLAGHNEQFFGPGTRLTVL.